Below, one TCR beta chain is given with its context. This specimen comes from a study of blood T cell repertoires in COVID-19. Overall study context: T cells, B-cell-depleted T cells, or PBMCs provided the cDNA or gDNA that served as material.

Which cohort a participant joined came from the clinical history participants gave. Recovered Cohort 3 donors showed two negative PCRs, clearance, or symptom resolution. Germline-derived CDR1 and CDR2 are MRHNA and SNTAGT. V was pared by 5 bases and J by 6 bases, with 5 bases of the junction left unmatched. This CDR3 has 13 residues. The table came from immunoSEQ multiplex PCR; TCRdb's copy has only in-frame clones and leaves some out. The sample carries hundreds of thousands of clones, about four fifths recorded once. The chain carries TRBV6-4 and TRBJ2-3; 7 positions agree with TRBD1. The material sequenced was PBMCs or T cells enriched from blood (not recorded which). The TCR comes from a woman aged 40 to 49 who had recovered from COVID-19. The CDR3, as DNA: TGTGCCAGCAGTAGGGGGCTGGGGGATACGCAGTATTTT. The encoded protein is CASSRGLGDTQYF.